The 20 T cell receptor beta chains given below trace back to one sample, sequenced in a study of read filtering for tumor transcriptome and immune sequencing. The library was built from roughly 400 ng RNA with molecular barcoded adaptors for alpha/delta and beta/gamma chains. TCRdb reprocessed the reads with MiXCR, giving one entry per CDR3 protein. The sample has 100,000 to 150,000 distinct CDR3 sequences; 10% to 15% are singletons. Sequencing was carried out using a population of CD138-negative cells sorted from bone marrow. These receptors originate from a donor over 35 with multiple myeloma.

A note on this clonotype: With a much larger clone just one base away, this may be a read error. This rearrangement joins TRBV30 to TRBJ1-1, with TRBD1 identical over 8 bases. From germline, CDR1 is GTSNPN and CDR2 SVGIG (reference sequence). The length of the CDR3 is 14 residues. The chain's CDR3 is CAWNPGQVNTEALF. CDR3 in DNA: TGTGCCTGGAACCCGGGACAGGTGAACACTGAAGCTCTCTTT.

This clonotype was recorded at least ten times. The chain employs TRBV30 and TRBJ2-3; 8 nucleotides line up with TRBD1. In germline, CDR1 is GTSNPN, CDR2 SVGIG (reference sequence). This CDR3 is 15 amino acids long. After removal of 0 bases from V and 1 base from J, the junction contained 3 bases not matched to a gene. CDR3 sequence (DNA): TGTGCCTGGAGTGTGACAGGGGAAGGCACAGATACGCAGTATTTT. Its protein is CAWSVTGEGTDTQYF.

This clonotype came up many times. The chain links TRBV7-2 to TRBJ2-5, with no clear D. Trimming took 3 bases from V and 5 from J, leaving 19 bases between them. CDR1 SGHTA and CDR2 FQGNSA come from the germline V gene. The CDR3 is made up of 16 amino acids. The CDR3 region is CASSFSSSLFGETQYF. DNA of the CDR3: TGTGCCAGCAGCTTCTCGTCGTCTCTGTTTGGGGAGACCCAGTACTTC.

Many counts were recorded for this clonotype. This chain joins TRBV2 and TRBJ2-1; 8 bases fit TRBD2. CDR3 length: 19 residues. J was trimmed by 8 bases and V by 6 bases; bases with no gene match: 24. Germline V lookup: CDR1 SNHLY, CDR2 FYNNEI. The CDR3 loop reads CASRPPLGVAGWSNYEQFF. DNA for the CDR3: TGTGCCAGCAGGCCCCCTCTAGGGGTAGCGGGATGGAGTAACTATGAGCAGTTCTTC.

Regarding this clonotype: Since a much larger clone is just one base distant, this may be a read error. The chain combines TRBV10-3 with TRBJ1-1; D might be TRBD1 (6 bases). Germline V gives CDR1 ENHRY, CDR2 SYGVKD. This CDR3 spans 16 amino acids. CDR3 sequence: CVISGGGGYSNTEAFF. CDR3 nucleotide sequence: TGTGTCATCAGTGGAGGAGGGGGGTATTCGAACACTGAAGCTTTCTTT.

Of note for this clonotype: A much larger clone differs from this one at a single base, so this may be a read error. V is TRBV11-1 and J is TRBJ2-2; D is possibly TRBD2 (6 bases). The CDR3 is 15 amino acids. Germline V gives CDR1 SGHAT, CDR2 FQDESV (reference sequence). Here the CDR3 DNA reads TGTGCCAGCAGCTTACATAATACGAACACCGGGGGGCTGTTTTTT. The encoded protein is CASSLHNTNTGGLFF.

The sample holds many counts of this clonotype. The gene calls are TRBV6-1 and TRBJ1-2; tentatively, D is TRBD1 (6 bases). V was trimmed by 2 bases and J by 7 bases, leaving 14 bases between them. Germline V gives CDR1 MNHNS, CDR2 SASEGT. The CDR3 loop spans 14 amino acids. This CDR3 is CASSESGGMSGYTF. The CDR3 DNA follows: TGTGCCAGCAGTGAATCTGGGGGCATGAGTGGCTACACCTTC.

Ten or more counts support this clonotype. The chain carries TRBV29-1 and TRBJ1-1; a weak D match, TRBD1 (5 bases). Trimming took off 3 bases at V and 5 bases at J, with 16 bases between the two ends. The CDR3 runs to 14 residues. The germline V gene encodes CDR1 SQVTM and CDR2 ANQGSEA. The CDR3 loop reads CSVDPHAGRTEAFF. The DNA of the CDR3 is TGCAGCGTTGATCCCCACGCAGGGAGAACTGAAGCTTTCTTT.

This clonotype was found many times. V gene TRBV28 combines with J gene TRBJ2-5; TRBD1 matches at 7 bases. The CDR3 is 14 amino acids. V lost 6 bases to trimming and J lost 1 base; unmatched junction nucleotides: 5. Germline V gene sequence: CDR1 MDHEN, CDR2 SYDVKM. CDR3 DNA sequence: TGTGCCAGCAGGGCGACAGGGCTCCAAGAGACCCAGTACTTC. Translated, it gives CASRATGLQETQYF.

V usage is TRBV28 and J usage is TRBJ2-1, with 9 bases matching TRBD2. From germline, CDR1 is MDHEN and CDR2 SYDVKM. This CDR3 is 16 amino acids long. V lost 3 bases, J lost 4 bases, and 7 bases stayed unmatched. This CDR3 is CASSLVAGGVYNEQFF. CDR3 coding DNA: TGTGCCAGCAGTTTGGTGGCGGGAGGGGTTTACAATGAGCAGTTCTTC.

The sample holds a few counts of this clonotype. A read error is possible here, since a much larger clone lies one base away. DNA of the CDR3: TGCAGCGTTGCCGGGACTAGCGGCTCCTACGAGCTGTACTTC. Translated, it gives CSVAGTSGSYELYF. The chain is built from TRBV29-1 and TRBJ2-7; 11 bases fit TRBD2. Germline CDR1 SQVTM, CDR2 ANQGSEA. There are 14 residues in the CDR3.

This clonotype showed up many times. CDR3 nucleotide sequence: TGCGCCAGCAGCTTGGGGACAGAGACTGCCTATGGCTACACCTTC. This sequence encodes CASSLGTETAYGYTF. The chain joins TRBV5-1 to TRBJ1-2, with D possibly TRBD1 on 6 matching bases. Per the germline V gene, CDR1 is SGHRS and CDR2 is YFSETQ. The CDR3 is 15 amino acids. Trimming removed 0 bases from V and 4 bases from J, with 13 bases in between.

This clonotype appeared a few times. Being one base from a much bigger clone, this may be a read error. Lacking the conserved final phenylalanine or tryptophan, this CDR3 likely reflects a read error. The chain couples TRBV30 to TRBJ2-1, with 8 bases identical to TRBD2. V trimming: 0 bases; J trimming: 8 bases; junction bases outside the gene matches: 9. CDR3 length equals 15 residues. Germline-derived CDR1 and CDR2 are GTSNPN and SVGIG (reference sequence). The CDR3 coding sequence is TGTGCCTGGAGTGTACTCTCTAGCGGGTTAGATGAGCAGTTCCTC. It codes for CAWSVLSSGLDEQFL.

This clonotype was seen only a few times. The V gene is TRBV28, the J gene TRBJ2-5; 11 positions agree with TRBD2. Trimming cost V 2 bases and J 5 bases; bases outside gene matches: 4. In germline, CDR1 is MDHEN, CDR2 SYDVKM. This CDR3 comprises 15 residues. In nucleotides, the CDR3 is TGTGCCAGCAGTTTAGGTAGCGGGAGGGCGGAGACCCAGTACTTC. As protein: CASSLGSGRAETQYF. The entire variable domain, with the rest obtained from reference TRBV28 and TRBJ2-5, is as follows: DVKVTQSSRYLVKRTGEKVFLECVQDMDHENMFWYRQDPGLGLRLIYFSYDVKMKEKGDIPEGYSVSREKKERFSLILESASTNQTSMYLCASSLGSGRAETQYFGPGTRLLVL.

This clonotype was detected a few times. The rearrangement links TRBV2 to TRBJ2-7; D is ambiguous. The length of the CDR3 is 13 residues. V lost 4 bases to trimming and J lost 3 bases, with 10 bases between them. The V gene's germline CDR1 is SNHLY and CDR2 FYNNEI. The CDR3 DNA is TGTGCCAGCAGTGTACCCCCCATCTACGAGCAGTACTTC. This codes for CASSVPPIYEQYF.

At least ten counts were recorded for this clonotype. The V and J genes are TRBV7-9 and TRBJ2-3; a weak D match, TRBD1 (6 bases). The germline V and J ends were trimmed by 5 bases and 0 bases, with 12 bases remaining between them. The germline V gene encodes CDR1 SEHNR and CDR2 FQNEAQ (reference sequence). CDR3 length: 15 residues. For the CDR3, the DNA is TGTGCCAGCAGCCCCCGGGACACGAGCACAGATACGCAGTATTTT. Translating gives CASSPRDTSTDTQYF. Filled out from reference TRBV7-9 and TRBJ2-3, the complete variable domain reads DTGVSQNPRHKITKRGQNVTFRCDPISEHNRLYWYRQTLGQGPEFLTYFQNEAQLEKSRLLSDRFSAERPKGSFSTLEIQRTEQGDSAMYLCASSPRDTSTDTQYFGPGTRLTVL.

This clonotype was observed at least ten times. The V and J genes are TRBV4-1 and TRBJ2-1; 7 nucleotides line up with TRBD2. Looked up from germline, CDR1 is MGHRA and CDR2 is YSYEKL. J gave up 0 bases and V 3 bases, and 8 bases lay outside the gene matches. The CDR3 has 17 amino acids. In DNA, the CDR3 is TGCGCCAGCAGCCAGACCAGTGGCGGGAGCTCCTACAATGAGCAGTTCTTC. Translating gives CASSQTSGGSSYNEQFF.

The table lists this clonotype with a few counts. The CDR3 sequence: CASSSSSQIYEQYF. The CDR3 nucleotides read TGTGCCAGCAGTTCGTCTAGCCAGATTTACGAGCAGTACTTC. This chain connects TRBV6-6 to TRBJ2-7; D perhaps matches TRBD2 (5 bases). Trimming left V 4 bases short and J 4 bases short, with 14 bases between. Germline CDR1 is MNHNY and CDR2 is SVGAGI (reference sequence). This CDR3 contains 14 residues.

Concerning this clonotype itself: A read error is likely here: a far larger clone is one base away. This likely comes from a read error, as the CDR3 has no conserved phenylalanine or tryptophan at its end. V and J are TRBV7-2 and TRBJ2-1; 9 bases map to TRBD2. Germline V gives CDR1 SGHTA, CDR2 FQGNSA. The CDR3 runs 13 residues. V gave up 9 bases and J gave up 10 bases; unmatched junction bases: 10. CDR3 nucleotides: TGTGCCAGTAGTCTGGGACTAGCTAGCGAGCAGTTCTCC. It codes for CASSLGLASEQFS.

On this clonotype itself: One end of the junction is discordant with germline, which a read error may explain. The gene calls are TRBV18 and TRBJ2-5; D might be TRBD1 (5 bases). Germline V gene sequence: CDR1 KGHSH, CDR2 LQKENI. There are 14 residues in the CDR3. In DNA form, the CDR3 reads TGTGCCAGCTCACCCTTGGACACTAAAGAGACCCAGTGCTTC. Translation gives CASSPLDTKETQCF.